This record concerns one T cell receptor beta chain sequence. The antigen remains unidentified. This may be a read error: a much more frequent sequence differs by one nucleotide. The CDR3 is 15 amino acids. Naive CD4+ cells had CD25+ Tregs removed. General study points: Greatest tumor Treg TCR overlap was with tumor naive CD4+ cells.

Semi-nested PCR with Nested Universal Primer A followed constant-region reverse priming of full-length variable regions. MiXCR, run by TCRdb on the 5' RACE reads, gives a single entry per CDR3 protein. The top ten hold approximately 3% of the sample, which has about 40,000 distinct CDR3 sequences, approximately 20% seen once. The source of this sequence is a female donor with breast cancer. The sequencing input was naive CD4+ T cells sorted from a lymph node. Subset reported: naive CD4+ T cells, CD4+CD45RA+CD25-. V usage is TRBV12-3 or TRBV12-4 and J usage is TRBJ2-7; tentatively, D is TRBD2 (6 bases). Here the CDR3 DNA reads TGTGCCAGCAGCCGAGAGCGGGCCACCTCCTGCGAGCAGTACTTC. Its protein product is CASSRERATSCEQYF.